A selection of T cell receptor beta chains follows, all from one sample in a study of CD8+ T cells in alopecia areata. Only in-frame clones appear in the TCRdb table, and some are missing; sequencing was by immunoSEQ multiplex PCR. The sample holds over 100,000 clones, about 50% seen once. The sequencing here drew on CD8+ T cells sorted from blood, taken at week 0. The receptors originated from a human donor with alopecia areata. Both conserved end residues are part of each CDR3. D genes are given only for firm matches. Not every row has a clone size; where given, it reads once, few, many or a size class.

CAWSVGENTEAFF	TGTGCCTGGAGTGTAGGTGAGAACACTGAAGCTTTCTTT	.	.	TRBV30	TRBJ1-1
CAWTPPWQGDSPLHF	TGTGCCTGGACTCCTCCGTGGCAGGGAGATTCACCCCTCCACTTT	.	.	TRBV30	TRBJ1-6
CASSTGTSYNEQFF	TGCGCCAGCAGCACCGGGACTAGTTACAATGAGCAGTTCTTC	.	TRBD2	TRBV5-1	TRBJ2-1
CAWTGWGYQETQYF	TGTGCCTGGACAGGATGGGGGTACCAAGAGACCCAGTACTTC	.	.	TRBV30	TRBJ2-5
CASSLGQGGSPGANVLTF	TGTGCCAGCAGCTTAGGCCAAGGAGGTAGCCCTGGGGCCAACGTCCTGACTTTC	.	.	TRBV13	TRBJ2-6
CASGLLYEQFF	TGTGCTAGTGGTTTGTTATATGAGCAGTTCTTC	medium-sized	.	TRBV12-5	TRBJ2-1
CASSLGLTGEKPQHF	TGTGCCAGCAGCTTAGGCCTGACAGGGGAGAAGCCCCAGCATTTT	.	TRBD1	TRBV7-8	TRBJ1-5
CAISESPTPSSYNEQFF	TGTGCCATCAGTGAGTCACCTACCCCGAGCTCCTACAATGAGCAGTTCTTC	few	.	TRBV10-3	TRBJ2-1
CSAGTGPDEQFF	TGCAGCGCCGGGACAGGGCCCGATGAGCAGTTCTTC	few	TRBD1	TRBV29-1	TRBJ2-1
CASSPGEAKNIQYF	TGTGCCAGCTCACCCGGTGAAGCCAAAAACATTCAGTACTTC	few	.	TRBV18	TRBJ2-4
CSVEDPRLAGGLNEQFF	TGCAGCGTTGAAGACCCCCGACTAGCGGGGGGTCTGAATGAGCAGTTCTTC	.	TRBD2	TRBV29-1	TRBJ2-1
CAWTGGDTEAFF	TGTGCCTGGACCGGGGGTGACACTGAAGCTTTCTTT	.	.	TRBV30	TRBJ1-1
CASSSSDSGGVDEQYF	TGTGCCAGCAGCTCCAGCGATAGCGGGGGGGTCGACGAGCAGTACTTC	.	TRBD2	TRBV13	TRBJ2-7
CASSPESGPHTGELFF	TGTGCCAGCAGCCCCGAGAGCGGGCCACACACCGGGGAGCTGTTTTTT	few	.	TRBV14	TRBJ2-2
CATSRANSESPLHF	TGTGCCACCAGCAGAGCCAATAGCGAATCACCCCTCCACTTT	.	.	TRBV15	TRBJ1-6
CASSPTGFGRPGELFF	TGTGCCAGCAGTCCCACAGGGTTCGGGCGTCCCGGGGAGCTGTTTTTT	.	.	TRBV27	TRBJ2-2
CAWSVRDFFEAFF	TGTGCCTGGAGTGTACGGGACTTCTTTGAAGCTTTCTTT	.	.	TRBV30	TRBJ1-1
CSVEEGRGTFAFF	TGCAGCGTTGAAGAAGGAAGAGGGACCTTTGCTTTCTTT	.	.	TRBV29-1	TRBJ1-1
CASSFGLAVIYNEQFF	TGCGCCAGCAGCTTCGGACTAGCGGTGATCTACAATGAGCAGTTCTTC	once	TRBD2	TRBV5-1	TRBJ2-1
CASSAGGGPQYGYTF	TGTGCCAGCAGCGCAGGCGGTGGACCGCAGTATGGCTACACCTTC	few	.	TRBV7-9	TRBJ1-2
CSVAANTEAFF	TGCAGCGTCGCAGCGAACACTGAAGCTTTCTTT	.	.	TRBV29-1	TRBJ1-1
CASSLQGEETQYF	TGTGCCAGCAGCTTACAGGGGGAAGAGACCCAGTACTTC	.	TRBD1	TRBV13	TRBJ2-5
CASSRRQEYNEQFF	TGTGCCAGCAGTAGGAGACAGGAATACAATGAGCAGTTCTTC	.	.	TRBV6-1	TRBJ2-1
CASGSGEQFF	TGCGCCAGCGGGAGCGGTGAGCAGTTCTTC	few	.	TRBV10-2	TRBJ2-1
CASSPPQNYGYTF	TGTGCCAGCAGCCCTCCGCAGAATTATGGCTACACCTTC	.	.	TRBV7-9	TRBJ1-2
CASGRVSGANVLTF	TGTGCCAGCGGCAGGGTTTCTGGGGCCAACGTCCTGACTTTC	.	.	TRBV6-5	TRBJ2-6
CASSFIGPAYEQYF	TGTGCCAGCAGCTTTATTGGGCCCGCCTACGAGCAGTACTTC	few	.	TRBV7-9	TRBJ2-7
CASSQNPGERYYGYTF	TGCGCCAGCAGCCAGAACCCAGGGGAGAGGTACTATGGCTACACCTTC	few	.	TRBV4-3	TRBJ1-2
CASTLSGQETQYF	TGTGCCAGCACCCTAAGCGGCCAAGAGACCCAGTACTTC	.	.	TRBV6-5	TRBJ2-5
CASSTKTGLSTDTQYF	TGTGCCAGCAGTACGAAGACAGGACTAAGCACAGATACGCAGTATTTT	.	.	TRBV27	TRBJ2-3
CASSPGAGGYEQYF	TGTGCCAGCAGCCCTGGGGCAGGAGGCTACGAGCAGTACTTC	.	.	TRBV7-2	TRBJ2-7
CAWSVGPLNQPQHF	TGTGCCTGGAGTGTGGGTCCCCTCAATCAGCCCCAGCATTTT	few	.	TRBV30	TRBJ1-5
CASSLAGRNYGYTF	TGTGCCAGCAGCTTAGCGGGAAGGAACTATGGCTACACCTTC	.	.	TRBV7-8	TRBJ1-2
CAISEPGLGETQYF	TGTGCCATCAGTGAGCCGGGACTGGGGGAGACCCAGTACTTC	.	.	TRBV10-3	TRBJ2-5
CASSLAGEQYF	TGTGCCAGCAGCTTGGCTGGTGAGCAGTACTTC	.	.	TRBV5-6	TRBJ2-7
CASSVQGLGTEAFF	TGTGCCAGCAGCGTACAGGGTCTGGGCACTGAAGCTTTCTTT	.	.	TRBV4-2	TRBJ1-1
CASSQGKRGGNEQYF	TGCGCCAGCAGCCAAGGAAAGCGGGGGGGCAACGAGCAGTACTTC	few	TRBD2	TRBV4-1	TRBJ2-7
CASSLTGRYTDTQYF	TGTGCCAGCAGCTTAACGGGACGGTACACAGATACGCAGTATTTT	once	.	TRBV7-3	TRBJ2-3
CASSRLDSDRGVYEQYF	TGTGCCAGCAGCAGATTAGATTCTGACAGGGGAGTTTACGAGCAGTACTTC	few	TRBD1	TRBV27	TRBJ2-7
CASSLGQAGYEQYF	TGTGCCAGCTCACTCGGACAGGCCGGCTACGAGCAGTACTTC	.	TRBD1	TRBV18	TRBJ2-7
CASSPVPGGIQETQYF	TGTGCCAGCAGTCCCGTTCCGGGGGGTATCCAAGAGACCCAGTACTTC	.	TRBD2	TRBV27	TRBJ2-5